This is a list of T cell receptor beta chains from one sample in a study of blood T cell repertoires in COVID-19. Clones were read by immunoSEQ multiplex PCR, and TCRdb kept only the in-frame ones, dropping some. Here the sample spans 95,000 to 100,000 clones, approximately 84% being singletons. The specimen sequenced was peripheral blood. Receptors were obtained from a human donor in a cohort sampled during active COVID-19. The CDR3 runs from the conserved cysteine through the conserved F or W. The order of the fields is clone size, J gene, D gene, V gene, CDR3 DNA, CDR3 protein. A D gene is named only where the DNA matches it firmly. Some rows have no size entry. The others give once, few or many, or a class for an expanded clone.

few,TRBJ1-2,TRBD1,TRBV5-4,TGTGCCAGCAGCCCCGGGGGACAGGGAGTCGAAGGGAGTGGCTACACCTTC,CASSPGGQGVEGSGYTF
.,TRBJ2-1,TRBD2,TRBV7-7,TGTGCTAGCAGCCTCAACCGCGGGGGGATCAATGAGCAGTTCTTC,CASSLNRGGINEQFF
.,TRBJ1-1,.,TRBV28,TGTGCCAGCAGTTTAGCGGCAGGGAGGGCTTTCTTT,CASSLAAGRAFF
.,TRBJ1-4,TRBD1,TRBV27,TGTGCCAGCAAACCAAGGACAGGGTCTAATGAAAAACTGTTTTTT,CASKPRTGSNEKLFF
.,TRBJ2-3,.,TRBV19,TGTGCCAGTAGTATGGGTTTAATCGGTATAGCGACAGATACGCAGTATTTT,CASSMGLIGIATDTQYF
few,TRBJ2-7,.,TRBV9,TGTGCCAGCAGCGTAAGCGTAGAGGACTACGAGCAGTACTTC,CASSVSVEDYEQYF
few,TRBJ2-7,.,TRBV7-2,TGTGCCAGCAGTTTCAGCGGCTACGAGCAGTACTTC,CASSFSGYEQYF
.,TRBJ2-1,TRBD1,TRBV7-6,TGTGCCAGCAGCTCCAGACAGGGACGAGACAATGAGCAGTTCTTC,CASSSRQGRDNEQFF
.,TRBJ2-1,.,TRBV7-7,TGTGCTAGCAGCTTAGCACTAGCTAATAACAATGAGCAGTTCTTC,CASSLALANNNEQFF
.,TRBJ2-2,TRBD2,TRBV28,TGTGCCAGCAGTTTATTTACTAGCGGGAGCAACACCGGGGAGCTGTTTTTT,CASSLFTSGSNTGELFF
.,TRBJ1-2,TRBD1,TRBV28,TGTGCCAGCAGATCCACCGGGACAGGGGGTCATGGCTACACCTTC,CASRSTGTGGHGYTF
.,TRBJ1-4,.,TRBV19,TGTGCCAGTTCTTACTCTCAGGGCCCTAATGAAAAACTGTTTTTT,CASSYSQGPNEKLFF
.,TRBJ1-2,TRBD1,TRBV18,TGTGCCAGCTCACCAGGGACAGACATCTATGGCTACACCTTC,CASSPGTDIYGYTF
.,TRBJ1-6,TRBD1,TRBV6-2/TRBV6-3,TGTGCCAGCAGTTCTCGGGACAGGGAAAATAATTCACCCCTCCACTTT,CASSSRDRENNSPLHF
.,TRBJ1-1,TRBD1,TRBV29-1,TGCAGCGTTGGGGGAAGACAGGGACCGAACACTGAAGCTTTCTTT,CSVGGRQGPNTEAFF
.,TRBJ2-2,TRBD2,TRBV4-3,TGCGCCAGCAGTCGCACCAGCGGGGGGAACACCGGGGAGCTGTTTTTT,CASSRTSGGNTGELFF
once,TRBJ1-1,TRBD1,TRBV19,TGTGCCAGTAGTAACGACAGGGGTTCCACTGAAGCTTTCTTT,CASSNDRGSTEAFF
.,TRBJ2-7,TRBD2,TRBV6-2/TRBV6-3,TGTGCCAGCAGTTACTCGGGGACTAGTCCCGAGCAGTACTTC,CASSYSGTSPEQYF
few,TRBJ1-3,TRBD1,TRBV27,TGTGCCAGCAGGGGACAGATTGGAAACACCATATATTTT,CASRGQIGNTIYF
.,TRBJ2-7,TRBD1,TRBV7-2,TGTGCCAGCAGCTTCTCCACAGGGGGCGGGGAGCAGTACTTC,CASSFSTGGGEQYF
.,TRBJ2-3,TRBD2,TRBV2,TGTGCCAGCTCCCAACTAGCGGGGATCCACACAGATACGCAGTATTTT,CASSQLAGIHTDTQYF
.,TRBJ2-1,TRBD2,TRBV9,TGTGCCAGCAGCGTGGGACTAGGAGACAATGAGCAGTTCTTC,CASSVGLGDNEQFF
.,TRBJ1-6,.,TRBV9,TGTGCCAGCAGCGTAGCTACGGGGGGAGGGAATTCACCCCTCCACTTT,CASSVATGGGNSPLHF
few,TRBJ2-5,.,TRBV5-4,TGTGCCAGCATGAAAGGACAGCTCCAAGAGACCCAGTACTTC,CASMKGQLQETQYF
.,TRBJ2-3,TRBD2,TRBV19,TGTGCCAGTAGTATTAGCGGGTCGACCACAGATACGCAGTATTTT,CASSISGSTTDTQYF
.,TRBJ1-1,.,TRBV11-2,TGTGCCAGCAGCTTTCAGGCCGCCGCGACCTCGTCAGCAGCTTTCTTT,CASSFQAAATSSAAFF
.,TRBJ2-1,TRBD2,TRBV6-1,TGTGCCAGCAGTGAGGGGCTAGCGGGGGCCAATGAGCAGTTCTTC,CASSEGLAGANEQFF
once,TRBJ2-7,.,TRBV4-3,TGCGCCAGCAGCCAAGGCCGGGGGACTTACGAATACGAGCAGTACTTC,CASSQGRGTYEYEQYF
.,TRBJ2-7,TRBD2,TRBV7-2,TGTGCCAGCAGCTTAGGCGGGGGGGGCCCCTACGAGCAGTACTTC,CASSLGGGGPYEQYF
.,TRBJ1-6,.,TRBV2,TGTGCCAGCGGCCTCCAGGGGCCCATGGGTTCACCCCTCCACTTT,CASGLQGPMGSPLHF
.,TRBJ2-7,TRBD1,TRBV6-1,TGTGCCAGCAGTGATGGGACAGCCGCTTACGAGCAGTACTTC,CASSDGTAAYEQYF
.,TRBJ1-6,.,TRBV10-3,TGTGCCATCAGTGAGTCGGCAGGGAGGCAAGGGTCACCCCTCCACTTT,CAISESAGRQGSPLHF
.,TRBJ2-7,.,TRBV11-3,TGTGCCAGCAGCACCAACGGACAGCTAACCTACGAGCAGTACTTC,CASSTNGQLTYEQYF
.,TRBJ2-2,TRBD2,TRBV6-5,TGTGCCAGCAGTTGGACTAGCGGGCTTAACACCGGGGAGCTGTTTTTT,CASSWTSGLNTGELFF
.,TRBJ1-2,TRBD1,TRBV4-1,TGCGCCAGCAGCCCGCGGGACAGCGGTGGCTACACCTTC,CASSPRDSGGYTF
.,TRBJ1-5,TRBD1,TRBV10-3,TGTGCCATCAGTGAACAGGGGAATCAGCCCCAGCATTTT,CAISEQGNQPQHF
.,TRBJ1-1,TRBD1,TRBV5-1,TGCGCCAGCAGCCCGCGACAGGGGATCACTGAAGCTTTCTTT,CASSPRQGITEAFF
few,TRBJ1-4,TRBD1,TRBV19,TGTGCCAGTAAGGCCCAGGGGGCCCCTACTGGTGAAAAACTGTTTTTT,CASKAQGAPTGEKLFF
.,TRBJ2-2,.,TRBV6-6,TGTGCCAGCAGCTCCACAGGAGCGAACACCGGGGAGCTGTTTTTT,CASSSTGANTGELFF
once,TRBJ1-2,.,TRBV12-3/TRBV12-4,TGTGCCAGCAGCTTAGGACAGCCGGATGGCTACACCTTC,CASSLGQPDGYTF
.,TRBJ1-2,.,TRBV19,TGTGCCAGTATGGACTTTCAATGGTTGGGCTACACCTTC,CASMDFQWLGYTF
once,TRBJ2-3,TRBD2,TRBV10-1,TGCGCCAGCACACCGGGACTATACACAGATACGCAGTATTTT,CASTPGLYTDTQYF
.,TRBJ2-5,.,TRBV7-7,TGTGCTAGCAGCTTAGCGGTTGTGAGTAAGGAGACCCAGTACTTC,CASSLAVVSKETQYF
.,TRBJ2-7,.,TRBV5-6,TGTGCCAGCAGCTCTTACAGGGAGCACTACGAGCAGTACTTC,CASSSYREHYEQYF
.,TRBJ2-3,TRBD2,TRBV4-1,TGCGCCAGCAGCCAAGAACTAGCGGGAGCCACAGATACGCAGTATTTT,CASSQELAGATDTQYF
.,TRBJ1-6,TRBD1,TRBV10-3,TGTGCCATCAGTGGCGAACGGGACAGGGTAAATTCACCCCTCCACTTT,CAISGERDRVNSPLHF
many,TRBJ1-1,.,TRBV7-9,TGTGCCAGCAGCTCTGTTAGCCCTGAAGCTTTCTTT,CASSSVSPEAFF
.,TRBJ1-1,TRBD1,TRBV3-1/TRBV3-2,TGTGCCAGCAGCCAAGGGGGGACAGGGGTGAGGAACACTGAAGCTTTCTTT,CASSQGGTGVRNTEAFF
.,TRBJ2-5,.,TRBV28,TGTGCCAGCAGTATGCTGACTACGAAGACCCAGTACTTC,CASSMLTTKTQYF